The TCR beta chain described here comes from a study of regulatory T cells in long-lasting Graves disease. Worth noting for this clonotype: The antigen is not known.

Library construction for TCR beta used iRepertoire HTBI primers and Arm-PCR of CDR3 regions. Each CDR3 protein gets one entry after TCRdb re-called the multiplex PCR reads with MiXCR. The repertoire consists of some 470,000 distinct CDR3 sequences, with roughly a fifth occurring once and the leading ten covering more than 6%. Time point of the sample: persistent/refractory GD, antithyroid drugs over 5 years with positive TRAb. There was RNA extracted from PBMCs, and the TCR library was made from it. Whole-study results and caveats: Study was limited to peripheral blood, excluding thyroid tissue.

This CDR3 spans 13 amino acids. Trimming left V 6 bases short and J 5 bases short, with 11 bases between. Sequencing used peripheral blood mononuclear cells (PBMCs), obtained when the disease was refractory, from a patient treated with antithyroid drugs. This clonotype originated in a female donor with Graves disease. The chain recombines TRBV12-3 or TRBV12-4 with TRBJ1-3; tentatively, D is TRBD1 (5 bases). The DNA of the CDR3 is TGTGCCAGCAGGCTTCAGGGAAGAAACACCATATATTTT. Its protein product is CASRLQGRNTIYF.